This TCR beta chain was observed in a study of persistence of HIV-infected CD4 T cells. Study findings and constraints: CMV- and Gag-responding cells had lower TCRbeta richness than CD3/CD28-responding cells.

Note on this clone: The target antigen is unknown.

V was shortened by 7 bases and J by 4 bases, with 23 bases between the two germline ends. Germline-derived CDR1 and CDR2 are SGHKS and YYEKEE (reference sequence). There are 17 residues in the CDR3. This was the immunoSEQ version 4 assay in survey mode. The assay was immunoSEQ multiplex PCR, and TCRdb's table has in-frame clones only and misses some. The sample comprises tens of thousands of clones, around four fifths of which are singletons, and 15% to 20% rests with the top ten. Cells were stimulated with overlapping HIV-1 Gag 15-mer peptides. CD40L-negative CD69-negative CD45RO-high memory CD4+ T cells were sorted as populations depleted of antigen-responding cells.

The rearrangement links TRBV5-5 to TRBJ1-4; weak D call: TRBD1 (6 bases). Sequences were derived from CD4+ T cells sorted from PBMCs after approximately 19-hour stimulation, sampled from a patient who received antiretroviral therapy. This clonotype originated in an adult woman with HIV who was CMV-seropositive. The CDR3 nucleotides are TGTGCCAGCTCCAACGGAGGGGGGCGCGGGGGTAATGAAAAACTGTTTTTT. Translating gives CASSNGGGRGGNEKLFF.